This TCR beta chain was found in a study of T cell repertoires in cytomegalovirus infection. Looking at the study overall: Recently identified HLA-C-restricted CMV epitopes were used, and well-studied HLA-B-restricted CMV epitopes were used as well. In public TCR beta signatures, there were indications of both CMV infection and matching HLA type. The study, taken as a whole, reports: HLA-C-restricted CMV clonotypes gave the most frequent clonotype in two of eight donors.

TCRdb re-called the reads with MiXCR, one entry per CDR3 protein. The data contain approximately 220,000 distinct CDR3 sequences, 38% of them singletons. The germline V gene has CDR1 SGHAT and CDR2 FQNNGV. This CDR3 spans 12 amino acids. V was cut by 2 bases and J by 6 bases, with 6 bases left in between. This clonotype was observed at least ten times. No antigen is known for it. The chain uses TRBV11-2 and TRBJ2-3; D unclear. This TCR was sampled from a human donor in good health (CMV status not recorded). Some clones in this sample may be carry-over from other donors' samples. The sample in question was CD8+ T cells from cultured PBMCs, obtained from culture after CMV antigen stimulation. Here the CDR3 DNA reads TGTGCCAGCAGCTTATTCCCCGATACGCAGTATTTT. It codes for CASSLFPDTQYF.